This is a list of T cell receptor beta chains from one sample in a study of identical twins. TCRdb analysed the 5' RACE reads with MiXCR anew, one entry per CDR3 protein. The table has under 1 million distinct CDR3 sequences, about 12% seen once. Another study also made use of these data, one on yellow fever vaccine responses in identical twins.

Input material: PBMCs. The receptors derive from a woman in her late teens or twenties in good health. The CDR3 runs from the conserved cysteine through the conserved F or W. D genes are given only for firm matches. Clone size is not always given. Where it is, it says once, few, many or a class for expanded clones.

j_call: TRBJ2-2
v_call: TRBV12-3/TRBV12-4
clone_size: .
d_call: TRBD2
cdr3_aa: CASSISGRGNTGELFF
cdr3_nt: TGTGCCAGCAGTATTAGCGGGAGGGGGAACACCGGGGAGCTGTTTTTT

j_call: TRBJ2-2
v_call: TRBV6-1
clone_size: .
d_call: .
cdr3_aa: CASSPHVGVGELFF
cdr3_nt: TGTGCCAGCAGCCCGCACGTCGGGGTGGGGGAGCTGTTTTTT

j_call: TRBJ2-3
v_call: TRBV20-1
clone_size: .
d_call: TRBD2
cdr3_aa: CSASHRLAGVSDTQYF
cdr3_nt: TGCAGTGCTAGCCACCGACTAGCGGGAGTCTCCGATACGCAGTATTTT

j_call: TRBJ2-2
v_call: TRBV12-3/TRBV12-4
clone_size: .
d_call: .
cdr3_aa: CASSPGTAGWELFF
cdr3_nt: TGTGCCAGCAGTCCCGGGACCGCTGGATGGGAGCTGTTTTTT

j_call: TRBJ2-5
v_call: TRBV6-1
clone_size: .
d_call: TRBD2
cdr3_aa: CASSALAGGPETQYF
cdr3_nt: TGTGCCAGCAGTGCACTAGCGGGGGGGCCCGAGACCCAGTACTTC

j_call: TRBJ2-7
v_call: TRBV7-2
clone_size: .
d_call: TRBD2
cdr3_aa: CASSFRSGRGNEQYF
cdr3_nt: TGTGCCAGCAGCTTCCGAAGCGGGAGGGGGAACGAGCAGTACTTC

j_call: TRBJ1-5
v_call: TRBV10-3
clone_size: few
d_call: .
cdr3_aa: CAISESTENQPQHF
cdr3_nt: TGTGCCATCAGTGAGTCTACCGAGAATCAGCCCCAGCATTTT

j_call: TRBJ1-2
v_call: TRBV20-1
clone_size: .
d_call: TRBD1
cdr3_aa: CSAITGVHGYTF
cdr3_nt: TGCAGTGCCATAACAGGGGTACATGGCTACACCTTC

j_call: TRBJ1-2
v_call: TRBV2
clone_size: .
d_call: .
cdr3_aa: CASSERGAAYGYTF
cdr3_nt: TGTGCCAGCAGTGAACGGGGGGCAGCGTATGGCTACACCTTC

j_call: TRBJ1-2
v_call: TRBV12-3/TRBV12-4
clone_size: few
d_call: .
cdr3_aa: CASSLGSNLYGYTF
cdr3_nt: TGTGCCAGCAGTTTAGGATCTAATCTGTATGGCTACACCTTC

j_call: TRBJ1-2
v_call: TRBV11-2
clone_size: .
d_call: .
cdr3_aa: CASSLPRAIYGYTF
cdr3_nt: TGTGCCAGCAGCTTGCCGCGGGCCATCTATGGCTACACCTTC

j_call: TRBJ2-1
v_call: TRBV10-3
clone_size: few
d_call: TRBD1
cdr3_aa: CAISETTGGSGQFF
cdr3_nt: TGTGCCATCAGTGAGACGACAGGGGGCTCGGGGCAGTTCTTC

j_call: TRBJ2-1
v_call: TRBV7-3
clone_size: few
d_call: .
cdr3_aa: CASSFPGDNEQFF
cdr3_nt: TGTGCCAGCAGCTTCCCTGGGGACAATGAGCAGTTCTTC

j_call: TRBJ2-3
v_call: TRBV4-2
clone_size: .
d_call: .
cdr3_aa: CASSQDLYGGTDTQYF
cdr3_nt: TGTGCCAGCAGCCAAGATCTCTATGGAGGCACAGATACGCAGTATTTT

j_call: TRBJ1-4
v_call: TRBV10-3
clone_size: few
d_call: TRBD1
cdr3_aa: CAISDPGQGTGKLFF
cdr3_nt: TGTGCCATCAGTGACCCGGGACAGGGTACGGGAAAACTGTTTTTT

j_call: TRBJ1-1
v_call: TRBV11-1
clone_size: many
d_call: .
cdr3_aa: CASSLRISASSMNTEAFF
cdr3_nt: TGTGCCAGCAGCTTAAGGATATCAGCTAGTTCCATGAACACTGAAGCTTTCTTT

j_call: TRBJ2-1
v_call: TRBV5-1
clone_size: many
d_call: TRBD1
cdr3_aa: CASSLPFTGGNEQFF
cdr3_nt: TGCGCCAGCAGCCTGCCCTTTACAGGGGGCAATGAGCAGTTCTTC